The clone carrying this TCR beta chain has at least ten counts. The entry originates in a study of CD8+ T cells in alopecia areata. Study context: The protocol delivered tofacitinib for 6 to 18 months, then withdrew it for 6 months.

Germline V gene lookup returns CDR1 MNHEY and CDR2 SVGAGI. V lost 0 bases, J lost 10 bases, and 13 bases lay in between. This CDR3 is 14 amino acids long. Lesional scalp punch biopsies and peripheral blood came from alopecia areata patients. It was cDNA, reverse transcribed from extracted RNA, that served as the sequencing template. The data were produced by immunoSEQ multiplex PCR, yet TCRdb's version contains in-frame clones alone and is incomplete. This table has over 120,000 clones, 45% to 60% appearing once. This specimen consisted of CD4+ T cells sorted from blood, obtained at week 0. The source of this sequence is a human donor with alopecia areata. The chain couples TRBV6-5 to TRBJ2-1; D uncertain. The CDR3 bases are TGTGCCAGCAGTTACTCGAAATCCAGCATGGAGCAGTTCTTC. Its translation is CASSYSKSSMEQFF.